This TCR beta chain was identified in a study of CD8+ T cells in alopecia areata. Across the study: Those treated were given oral tofacitinib at 5 to 10 mg twice daily.

Described treatment: oral pan-JAK inhibitor, 5-10 mg twice daily. Germline CDR1 PRHDT, CDR2 FYEKMQ (reference sequence). The J segment lost 2 bases and the V segment lost 5 bases, leaving 5 bases of the junction unmatched. The CDR3 totals 16 residues. Once RNA had been extracted, it was reverse transcribed into cDNA to act as the sequencing template. Sequencing used immunoSEQ multiplex PCR; TCRdb keeps in-frame clones, though not all of them. The sample lists about 100,000 clones; around 60% were seen once. As for this clone: Its target is not known.

Study findings and constraints: For lesional scalp, especially alopecia totalis/universalis, clonality was higher than in normal scalp.

Sequences were derived from CD8+ T cells sorted from blood, sampled between weeks 55 and 70, from a patient treated with tofacitinib. This chain connects TRBV13 to TRBJ2-7; 14 bases are a match to TRBD2. The receptor was isolated from a human donor with alopecia areata. This chain's CDR3 is CASSDRTSGGTYEQYF. CDR3 nucleotides: TGTGCCAGCAGCGACCGGACTAGCGGGGGGACCTACGAGCAGTACTTC.